The sequence of this T cell receptor beta chain was determined in a study of T cells after yellow fever vaccination (dated by TCRdb to between 2018 and 2021). As for the study more broadly: The SMART-Seq v4 Ultra Low Input RNA kit was used to prepare libraries from fractions with low cell numbers. To follow T-cell clones before and after primary and booster YFV17D yellow fever vaccination, bulk TCR alpha and beta repertoires were sequenced over time. The cohort comprised two healthy male donors, one aged 18 to 29 and one aged 30 to 40 years. Blood samples were taken at several timepoints before and after primary and secondary immunization, and bulk PBMC replicates and cell subsets were isolated. Study-wide findings and limitations: Computational filtering was needed because FACS-sorted repertoires could contain abundant contaminating clonotypes from the bulk population. Most clones expanded after primary vaccination were re-detected after the booster (around 96% of CD4 and around nine tenths of CD8), suggesting broad memory maintenance. The secondary T-cell response was weaker than the primary response but faster, peaking on day 5 instead of day 15. Only a couple of donors were included in the study, so the extent to which the findings can be generalized is limited. A small share of clonotypes occurred in both CD4 and CD8 compartments, likely arising from convergent recombination.

CDR1 and CDR2 were assigned from the germline V gene as SGHRS and YFSETQ. Compared with germline, V lacks 7 bases and J lacks 7 bases; bases without a gene match: 6. From the cysteine up to the phenylalanine, the CDR3 has a length of 13 residues. The DNA shown is the 39-base CDR3, in frame from base 1. TCR cDNA was synthesized by 5'RACE template switching, which introduced a universal primer site and unique molecular identifiers. Priming of cDNA synthesis was performed from both the TCR alpha and TCR beta constant segments. Library amplification used two PCR steps, and the second PCR step added sample barcodes and sequencing adapters. Libraries were sequenced on Illumina HiSeq 2500 (2x100 bp) or NovaSeq (2x150 bp). The authors' pipeline ran thus. MIGEC handled demultiplexing of reads and collapsing into UMI consensus sequences, while MiXCR performed V(D)J alignment. Vaccine-responding clonotypes were defined with edgeR using replicate PBMC samples, requiring FDR below 0.01 and a log2 fold change above 5 up to day 15. CD4 or CD8 identity was assigned to each bulk clonotype according to whether the clonotype was present at higher abundance in the sequenced CD4 repertoire or the sequenced CD8 repertoire. In TCRdb, the public reads were trimmed at Q25 with fastp and aligned with MiXCR, with productive beta chains retained. A single entry per CDR3 protein holds the most common genes and DNA from its merged rows. It is TCRdb's table, rather than the study itself, that gives the V and J calls and clone size. Here the sample has about 400,000 distinct CDR3 sequences; about 6% occur a single time. In total, the top ten clones hold approximately 16% of the sample.

The sample's treatment or condition label, decoded: live attenuated yellow fever vaccine strain. At each blood-draw timepoint, two biological replicates of bulk PBMCs were collected. A standard Ficoll-Paque protocol was used to isolate PBMCs from peripheral blood. TriZol was used to extract RNA from bulk PBMCs, from CD4 and CD8 fractions, and from dextramer-positive and dextramer-negative fractions. The table lists this clonotype with many counts. Which antigen it targets is not known. Qualities for individual bases were not recorded, and no much larger clone is one base off. The chain uses TRBV5-1 and TRBJ2-1; TRBD2 aligns with 9 central bases. This specimen consisted of PBMCs, obtained 5 days after the yellow fever booster vaccination. The source of this sequence is a man under 40 who received the YFV17D yellow fever vaccine. The CDR3 region reads CASGSGSGNEQFF. The nucleotide sequence is given as TGCGCCAGCGGTAGCGGGAGCGGTAATGAGCAGTTCTTC.